The 17 T cell receptor beta chains below come from one sample, sequenced in a study of CD8 T cells in ankylosing spondylitis. TCRdb reprocessed the 5' RACE reads with MiXCR, giving one entry per CDR3 protein. The top ten hold under 7.5% of the sample, which has 200,000 to 300,000 distinct CDR3 sequences, around 7.8% seen once. The specimen was blood, either unsorted or a sorted T cell fraction (not recorded which). These receptors were obtained from a male donor with ankylosing spondylitis or in good health (not recorded which).

This clonotype has at least ten counts. V and J are TRBV7-9 and TRBJ1-3, with D hard to call. Germline values: CDR1 SEHNR, CDR2 FQNEAQ (reference sequence). V was pared by 2 bases and J by 0 bases, with 11 bases between. The CDR3 contains 16 residues. The CDR3 spells CASSLYGLLSGNTIYF. The DNA of the CDR3 is TGTGCCAGCAGCTTATACGGGCTCCTCTCTGGAAACACCATATATTTT. The whole variable domain, filled in from reference TRBV7-9 and TRBJ1-3, reads DTGVSQNPRHKITKRGQNVTFRCDPISEHNRLYWYRQTLGQGPEFLTYFQNEAQLEKSRLLSDRFSAERPKGSFSTLEIQRTEQGDSAMYLCASSLYGLLSGNTIYFGEGSWLTVV.

V gene TRBV5-1 combines with J gene TRBJ2-7; D remains ambiguous. The CDR3 extends over 15 amino acids. V was shortened by 0 bases and J by 0 bases, with 10 bases between the two germline ends. Per the germline V gene, CDR1 is SGHRS and CDR2 is YFSETQ. The CDR3 DNA reads as TGCGCCAGCAGCTTGGGCGCACTGAGCTCCTACGAGCAGTACTTC. Translated, it gives CASSLGALSSYEQYF.

The chain has TRBV28 and TRBJ2-1, with TRBD2 matching 13 bases. The CDR3 has 13 amino acids. The germline gives CDR1 MDHEN, CDR2 SYDVKM. Germline trimming cut 4 bases from V and 15 bases from J; bases unmatched to any gene: 6. The CDR3 region is CASSSLAGGPGFF. Written as DNA, the CDR3 is TGTGCCAGCAGTTCACTAGCGGGGGGGCCGGGGTTCTTC.

This clonotype was counted ten times or more. The rearrangement joins TRBV10-2 to TRBJ2-7, with D hard to call. This CDR3 comprises 13 residues. V shed 3 bases and J shed 0 bases, with 6 bases lying between them. Germline V CDR1 and CDR2: WSHSY, SAAADI. The CDR3 DNA is TGCGCCAGCAGTGATCCGGGCTCCTACGAGCAGTACTTC. Residues: CASSDPGSYEQYF.

V gene TRBV6-5 combines with J gene TRBJ2-7; D unclear. V lost 0 bases and J 4 bases, leaving 13 bases between the germline ends. Germline values: CDR1 MNHEY, CDR2 SVGAGI. The CDR3 is 15 residues long. This CDR3 is CASSYSNGGPYEQYF. DNA of the CDR3: TGTGCCAGCAGTTACTCGAATGGCGGACCTTACGAGCAGTACTTC.

This clonotype was seen ten or more times. This rearrangement joins TRBV29-1 to TRBJ1-1; no clear D gene. The CDR3 is 12 amino acids. Germline-derived CDR1 and CDR2 are SQVTM and ANQGSEA. Trimming removed 3 bases at V and 1 base at J, with 6 bases between. The CDR3 DNA reads as TGCAGCGTTGACTGGAAGAACACTGAAGCTTTCTTT. Translation gives CSVDWKNTEAFF.

The rearrangement uses TRBV29-1 and TRBJ1-5; 7 bases match TRBD1. Germline-derived CDR1 and CDR2 are SQVTM and ANQGSEA. J lost 5 bases, V lost 4 bases, and 2 bases had no gene match. This CDR3 region has 12 residues. CDR3 in DNA: TGCAGCGTTGGGACAGGTGATCAGCCCCAGCATTTT. Amino acids: CSVGTGDQPQHF.

This clonotype was observed many times. The chain is built from TRBV29-1 and TRBJ2-3; weak D call: TRBD1 (6 bases). There are 17 residues in the CDR3. V dropped 0 bases and J dropped 0 bases, with 16 bases sitting between them. CDR1 is SQVTM, CDR2 ANQGSEA, per germline. CDR3: CSVEDRGTRSSTDTQYF. The CDR3 coding sequence is TGCAGCGTTGAAGACAGGGGAACACGTTCTAGCACAGATACGCAGTATTTT.

This clonotype was seen many times. At one of its ends the junction is not consistent with the germline gene, which may arise from a read error. V usage is TRBV20-1 and J usage is TRBJ2-5; D call uncertain. CDR1 is DFQATT, CDR2 SNEGSKA, per germline (reference sequence). CDR3 size: 14 residues. DNA of the CDR3: TGCAGTGCTACCAGGAGTGCCCTACAAGGGACCCAGTACTTC. Encoded protein: CSATRSALQGTQYF.

This clonotype has ten or more counts. The chain has TRBV2 and TRBJ2-7; D perhaps matches TRBD2 (6 bases). The CDR3 spans 15 residues. Germline CDR1 and CDR2: SNHLY and FYNNEI. Trimming left V 3 bases short and J 0 bases short, with 12 bases between. CDR3 in DNA: TGTGCCAGCAGTGACATAGCGGTTCTCTCCTACGAGCAGTACTTC. Protein product: CASSDIAVLSYEQYF.

This clonotype was seen at least ten times. The chain combines TRBV12-3 or TRBV12-4 with TRBJ2-3; D may be TRBD1 or TRBD2 (6 bases each). Trimming left V 5 bases short and J 1 base short, with 7 bases between. The CDR3 covers 13 residues. CDR3 DNA: TGTGCCAGCAGTCGGGGGCGCACAGATACGCAGTATTTT. Translation: CASSRGRTDTQYF.

The table lists this clonotype with many counts. The V and J genes are TRBV12-3 or TRBV12-4 and TRBJ2-3; TRBD1 agrees at 9 bases. Germline trimming cut 5 bases from V and 2 bases from J; bases unmatched to any gene: 8. The CDR3 has 16 amino acids. The CDR3 region is CASSPSRDRDTDTQYF. In nucleotides, the CDR3 is TGTGCCAGCAGTCCATCCCGGGACAGGGACACAGATACGCAGTATTTT.

The J gene is TRBJ1-1, the V gene TRBV18, with D unresolved. CDR3 length: 14 residues. Germline values: CDR1 KGHSH, CDR2 LQKENI. The V gene lost 0 bases and the J gene lost 0 bases, with 5 bases spanning the gap. The CDR3 bases are TGTGCCAGCTCACCACCGGGAGTGAACACTGAAGCTTTCTTT. It specifies CASSPPGVNTEAFF.

The CDR3 DNA reads TGTGCCAGCAGCGGCAGCACAGGGTACACCGGGGAGCTGTTTTTT. It is translated as CASSGSTGYTGELFF. The rearrangement uses TRBV11-2 and TRBJ2-2, with a possible D match to TRBD1 (6 bases). Germline V gives CDR1 SGHAT, CDR2 FQNNGV. Deletions cut 5 bases from V and 3 bases from J, with 13 bases between. The CDR3 has 15 amino acids.

This clonotype was counted ten times or more. V and J are TRBV10-3 and TRBJ1-1, with unresolved D. Germline CDR1 is ENHRY and CDR2 is SYGVKD. V was trimmed by 6 bases and J by 1 base, leaving 6 bases between them. CDR3 length: 12 residues. CDR3 amino acids: CAISAENTEAFF. CDR3 DNA sequence: TGTGCCATCAGCGCCGAGAACACTGAAGCTTTCTTT.

This clonotype was seen ten or more times. V gene TRBV4-3 combines with J gene TRBJ2-7; TRBD1 agrees at 9 bases. The CDR3 covers 17 residues. CDR1 and CDR2 (germline): LGHNA, YSLEER. Trimming at V came to 2 bases and at J to 0 bases, leaving 8 bases not matched to a gene. Here the CDR3 DNA reads TGCGCCAGCAGCCAAACTAGGACAGGGGAAAGCTCCTACGAGCAGTACTTC. As protein: CASSQTRTGESSYEQYF.

This clonotype was recorded at least ten times. V is TRBV6-5 and J is TRBJ1-1; D gene unclear. There are 11 residues in the CDR3. Germline CDR1 is MNHEY and CDR2 is SVGAGI. V shed 6 bases and J shed 4 bases, with 6 bases lying between them. This CDR3 is CASRTVTEAFF. DNA for the CDR3: TGTGCCAGCAGGACTGTCACTGAAGCTTTCTTT.